These T cell receptor beta chains were read from a single sample in a study of identical twins. MiXCR was run by TCRdb on the 5' RACE reads, yielding one entry per CDR3 protein. Of 200,000 to 300,000 distinct CDR3 sequences in the sample, approximately 10% were seen once. The source material was memory T cells sorted from blood. These receptors came from a man in his fifties or sixties in good health. CDR3s include the opening cysteine and the closing phenylalanine or tryptophan. D genes are given only for firm matches. Where a row states a size, it is once, few, many or the class of an expanded clone; other rows omit it.

v_gene: TRBV2; d_gene: -; abundance: -; j_gene: TRBJ2-7; CDR3aa: CASSVSYYEQYF; CDR3nt: TGTGCCAGCAGTGTAAGTTACTACGAGCAGTACTTC
v_gene: TRBV12-3/TRBV12-4; d_gene: -; abundance: many; j_gene: TRBJ2-7; CDR3aa: CASTTTRGNRSYEQYF; CDR3nt: TGTGCCAGCACGACGACCCGGGGAAACCGCTCCTACGAGCAGTACTTC
v_gene: TRBV9; d_gene: TRBD1; abundance: -; j_gene: TRBJ2-1; CDR3aa: CASSVFVGRQGGLGDEQFF; CDR3nt: TGTGCCAGCAGCGTTTTTGTGGGGAGACAGGGGGGCCTTGGGGATGAGCAGTTCTTC
v_gene: TRBV29-1; d_gene: -; abundance: few; j_gene: TRBJ2-5; CDR3aa: CSAGDQRETQYF; CDR3nt: TGCAGCGCCGGGGACCAGCGAGAGACCCAGTACTTC
v_gene: TRBV5-1; d_gene: -; abundance: -; j_gene: TRBJ2-1; CDR3aa: CASILYNEQFF; CDR3nt: TGCGCCAGCATCTTATACAATGAGCAGTTCTTC
v_gene: TRBV28; d_gene: -; abundance: few; j_gene: TRBJ1-2; CDR3aa: CASSITGYGYTF; CDR3nt: TGTGCCAGCAGTATCACTGGCTATGGCTACACCTTC
v_gene: TRBV20-1; d_gene: -; abundance: few; j_gene: TRBJ2-7; CDR3aa: CSAPGDQSYEQYF; CDR3nt: TGCAGTGCCCCCGGGGACCAGTCCTACGAGCAGTACTTC
v_gene: TRBV24-1; d_gene: TRBD2; abundance: -; j_gene: TRBJ2-3; CDR3aa: CATSDLGTSESTDTQYF; CDR3nt: TGTGCCACCAGTGATTTGGGGACTAGCGAGAGCACAGATACGCAGTATTTT
v_gene: TRBV20-1; d_gene: -; abundance: few; j_gene: TRBJ1-5; CDR3aa: CSAARGSNQPQHF; CDR3nt: TGCAGTGCCGCCAGGGGTAGCAATCAGCCCCAGCATTTT
v_gene: TRBV20-1; d_gene: -; abundance: many; j_gene: TRBJ1-6; CDR3aa: CSATGSTGAYSPLHF; CDR3nt: TGCAGTGCTACCGGGTCTACCGGGGCCTATTCACCCCTCCACTTT
v_gene: TRBV7-9; d_gene: -; abundance: -; j_gene: TRBJ2-1; CDR3aa: CASSVRGEALNNEQFF; CDR3nt: TGTGCCAGCAGCGTCAGAGGGGAGGCCCTTAACAATGAGCAGTTCTTC
v_gene: TRBV2; d_gene: TRBD1; abundance: many; j_gene: TRBJ2-7; CDR3aa: CASSPRDSYEQYF; CDR3nt: TGTGCCAGCAGTCCCCGGGACAGCTACGAGCAGTACTTC
v_gene: TRBV10-3; d_gene: -; abundance: -; j_gene: TRBJ1-2; CDR3aa: CAISQGTVYGYTF; CDR3nt: TGTGCCATCAGTCAAGGGACGGTTTATGGCTACACCTTC
v_gene: TRBV7-8; d_gene: -; abundance: many; j_gene: TRBJ2-1; CDR3aa: CASSPRLDSYNEQFF; CDR3nt: TGTGCCAGCAGCCCACGACTAGACTCCTACAATGAGCAGTTCTTC
v_gene: TRBV28; d_gene: TRBD1; abundance: -; j_gene: TRBJ1-5; CDR3aa: CASSTGGSNQPQHF; CDR3nt: TGTGCCAGCAGTACAGGGGGTAGCAATCAGCCCCAGCATTTT
v_gene: TRBV3-1; d_gene: TRBD1; abundance: many; j_gene: TRBJ1-2; CDR3aa: CASSQWTGDNYGYTF; CDR3nt: TGTGCCAGCAGCCAATGGACAGGCGATAACTATGGCTACACCTTC
v_gene: TRBV7-2; d_gene: -; abundance: -; j_gene: TRBJ2-2; CDR3aa: CASSLVEGTGGELFF; CDR3nt: TGTGCCAGCAGCTTAGTAGAGGGCACAGGGGGGGAGCTGTTTTTT
v_gene: TRBV28; d_gene: TRBD2; abundance: -; j_gene: TRBJ2-1; CDR3aa: CASSPAGLLNEQFF; CDR3nt: TGTGCCAGCAGTCCTGCGGGACTACTAAATGAGCAGTTCTTC
v_gene: TRBV6-1; d_gene: TRBD2; abundance: many; j_gene: TRBJ2-1; CDR3aa: CASSRPTSGSYNEQFF; CDR3nt: TGTGCCAGCAGTCGCCCGACTAGCGGGAGCTACAATGAGCAGTTCTTC
v_gene: TRBV7-9; d_gene: -; abundance: few; j_gene: TRBJ2-1; CDR3aa: CASSRTAIEQFF; CDR3nt: TGTGCCAGCAGCCGGACAGCTATTGAGCAGTTCTTC
v_gene: TRBV9; d_gene: -; abundance: few; j_gene: TRBJ2-5; CDR3aa: CASSVDLAGQETQYF; CDR3nt: TGTGCCAGCAGCGTAGACCTAGCCGGCCAAGAGACCCAGTACTTC
v_gene: TRBV4-2; d_gene: TRBD1; abundance: many; j_gene: TRBJ1-2; CDR3aa: CASSPSKGGNYGYTF; CDR3nt: TGTGCCAGCAGCCCCTCCAAAGGGGGCAACTATGGCTACACCTTC
v_gene: TRBV7-2; d_gene: TRBD1; abundance: few; j_gene: TRBJ1-2; CDR3aa: CASSRRQGAQGYTF; CDR3nt: TGTGCCAGCAGCCGACGACAGGGGGCTCAGGGCTACACCTTC
v_gene: TRBV20-1; d_gene: TRBD1; abundance: -; j_gene: TRBJ1-2; CDR3aa: CSASRQGINYGYTF; CDR3nt: TGCAGTGCTAGTCGACAGGGGATTAACTATGGCTACACCTTC
v_gene: TRBV20-1; d_gene: TRBD2; abundance: many; j_gene: TRBJ2-3; CDR3aa: CSATTSGSTDTQYF; CDR3nt: TGCAGTGCTACAACTAGCGGAAGCACAGATACGCAGTATTTT
v_gene: TRBV12-3/TRBV12-4; d_gene: -; abundance: -; j_gene: TRBJ1-6; CDR3aa: CASSRSKNSPLHF; CDR3nt: TGTGCCAGCAGTCGATCCAAGAATTCACCCCTCCACTTT
v_gene: TRBV27; d_gene: -; abundance: many; j_gene: TRBJ2-5; CDR3aa: CASSLGGARETQYF; CDR3nt: TGTGCCAGCAGTTTGGGGGGGGCGCGGGAGACCCAGTACTTC
v_gene: TRBV18; d_gene: TRBD1; abundance: many; j_gene: TRBJ1-2; CDR3aa: CASSPQGQLPGYTF; CDR3nt: TGTGCCAGCTCACCACAGGGACAGCTTCCTGGCTACACCTTC
v_gene: TRBV20-1; d_gene: -; abundance: -; j_gene: TRBJ1-1; CDR3aa: CSGTSGRSEAFF; CDR3nt: TGCAGTGGTACGTCGGGTCGTTCTGAAGCTTTCTTT
v_gene: TRBV24-1; d_gene: TRBD2; abundance: -; j_gene: TRBJ2-1; CDR3aa: CATSDPSRRGDHNEQFF; CDR3nt: TGTGCCACCAGTGACCCGTCGAGGCGGGGGGACCACAATGAGCAGTTCTTC
v_gene: TRBV5-6; d_gene: -; abundance: -; j_gene: TRBJ1-4; CDR3aa: CASSSGPSNEKLFF; CDR3nt: TGTGCCAGCAGCTCGGGACCTTCTAATGAAAAACTGTTTTTT
v_gene: TRBV7-8; d_gene: -; abundance: -; j_gene: TRBJ2-5; CDR3aa: CASSLAGEVLETQYF; CDR3nt: TGTGCCAGCAGCTTAGCGGGGGAGGTGTTAGAGACCCAGTACTTC
v_gene: TRBV11-2; d_gene: -; abundance: many; j_gene: TRBJ1-5; CDR3aa: CASSLDRGRPQHF; CDR3nt: TGTGCCAGCAGCTTAGATCGAGGCCGGCCCCAGCATTTT
v_gene: TRBV30; d_gene: -; abundance: -; j_gene: TRBJ2-7; CDR3aa: CAWSPGGHSYEQYF; CDR3nt: TGTGCCTGGAGTCCAGGGGGGCACTCCTACGAGCAGTACTTC
v_gene: TRBV6-2/TRBV6-3; d_gene: -; abundance: -; j_gene: TRBJ2-7; CDR3aa: CASADGIYEQYF; CDR3nt: TGTGCCAGCGCGGACGGGATCTACGAGCAGTACTTC
v_gene: TRBV7-9; d_gene: TRBD1; abundance: -; j_gene: TRBJ1-2; CDR3aa: CASSVAGTGFGYTF; CDR3nt: TGTGCCAGCAGCGTAGCCGGGACAGGGTTTGGCTACACCTTC